A selection of T cell receptor beta chains follows, all from one sample in a study of Ad26.COV2.S vaccination and SARS-CoV-2 variants. TCRdb keeps only in-frame clones here, not all; method: immunoSEQ multiplex PCR. Among some 350,000 clones, roughly nine tenths were seen once, and the ten largest hold 4.5% to 7%. This material consisted of peripheral blood, taken in a trial of Ad26.COV2.S vaccine versus placebo. These receptors were taken from a person aged 18-60 years who received the Ad26.COV2.S COVID-19 vaccine or a placebo. Both conserved end residues are part of each CDR3. The D gene is left open where the match is weak. Not every row has a clone size; where given, it reads once, few, many or a size class.

v_call	clone_size	j_call	d_call	cdr3_nt	cdr3_aa
TRBV30	.	TRBJ2-2	.	TGTGCCTGGAACTTCGGTTCCGGGGAGCTGTTTTTT	CAWNFGSGELFF
TRBV6-4	.	TRBJ1-6	TRBD1	TGTGCCAGTTCCCCGACGACAGGGTCATCACCCCTCCACTTT	CASSPTTGSSPLHF
TRBV11-2	.	TRBJ1-2	.	TGTGCCAGCAGCCCAACCTCAACAGGGAACTTCAACTATGGCTACACCTTC	CASSPTSTGNFNYGYTF
TRBV6-4	.	TRBJ1-1	TRBD1	TGTGCCAGCAGGGGACAGGGAGGCACTGAAGCTTTCTTT	CASRGQGGTEAFF
TRBV7-6	.	TRBJ2-5	TRBD2	TGTGCCAGCCATACTCCCGGCGGCGGGAGGGGAATTCAAGAGACCCAGTACTTC	CASHTPGGGRGIQETQYF
TRBV19	.	TRBJ2-5	TRBD2	TGTGCCAGTAGGGGGGGGCAAGAGACCCAGTACTTC	CASRGGQETQYF
TRBV5-6	.	TRBJ2-3	TRBD1	TGTGCCAGCAGCCAGACAGGGGGTCAGGATACGCAGTATTTT	CASSQTGGQDTQYF
TRBV4-1	.	TRBJ2-7	.	TGCGCCAGCTCCTGGGCCCCGGGTTCCTACGAGCAGTACTTC	CASSWAPGSYEQYF
TRBV4-3	.	TRBJ1-3	TRBD1	TGCGCCAGCAGCCAGAACCCAACAGGGGGAGGAAACACCATATATTTT	CASSQNPTGGGNTIYF
TRBV18	.	TRBJ2-3	.	TGTGCCAGCTCACTATTGGAACGGACAGATACGCAGTATTTT	CASSLLERTDTQYF
TRBV7-2	.	TRBJ2-3	.	TGTGCCAGCAGTCTCGGGGGGCTTTTACGCACAGATACGCAGTATTTT	CASSLGGLLRTDTQYF
TRBV2	.	TRBJ1-4	.	TGTGCGATACTGAATGAAAAACTGTTTTTT	CAILNEKLFF
TRBV4-2	many	TRBJ1-2	TRBD1	TGTGCCAGCAGCCAAGGGACAGGGGAAGTAGATGGCTACACCTTC	CASSQGTGEVDGYTF
TRBV10-1	.	TRBJ2-5	TRBD1	TGCGCCAGCAGTGAAGGGCACAGGGGGGCCCAAGAGACCCAGTACTTC	CASSEGHRGAQETQYF
TRBV2	.	TRBJ2-7	TRBD1	TGTGCCGGCCGACAGGGCTCCTACGAGCAGTACTTC	CAGRQGSYEQYF
TRBV6-5	.	TRBJ2-1	.	TGTGCCAGCAGGGAGTGGCAGACAAATGAGCAGTTCTTC	CASREWQTNEQFF
TRBV19	.	TRBJ1-5	.	TGTGCCAGTAGTATGGGTCGGATAATAGATCAGCCCCAGCATTTT	CASSMGRIIDQPQHF
TRBV18	.	TRBJ2-1	TRBD1	TGTGCCAGCTCGGGACAGGGGAAAAATGAGCAGTTCTTC	CASSGQGKNEQFF
TRBV18	.	TRBJ1-4	TRBD1	TGTGCCAGCCAGGACAGGGGGCTATGGAATGAAAAACTGTTTTTT	CASQDRGLWNEKLFF
TRBV7-2	few	TRBJ1-2	.	TGTGCCAGCAGAATAGCAGGTGGGGATGGCTACACCTTC	CASRIAGGDGYTF
TRBV2	.	TRBJ2-4	TRBD1	TGTGCCAGCAGTAAAGACAGGGACGGCATTCAGTACTTC	CASSKDRDGIQYF
TRBV7-9	.	TRBJ1-1	.	TGTGCCAGCAGCTTGGAGAACACTGAAGCTTTCTTT	CASSLENTEAFF
TRBV4-3	once	TRBJ2-1	TRBD2	TGCGCCAGCAGCCAAGTGAGGACTAGCTACAATGAGCAGTTCTTC	CASSQVRTSYNEQFF
TRBV4-3	.	TRBJ1-1	.	TGCGCCAGCAGCCAAGACCGTTGGGCGGCAGCTCCCACTGAAGCTTTCTTT	CASSQDRWAAAPTEAFF
TRBV27	.	TRBJ2-4	.	TGTGCCGGCAGGACGGCGGGTACGGGCAAAAACATTCAGTACTTC	CAGRTAGTGKNIQYF
TRBV25-1	.	TRBJ2-7	.	TGTGCCAGCAGTTTTCAGGGGACGGATTACTTC	CASSFQGTDYF
TRBV18	.	TRBJ2-7	.	TGTGCCAGCTCACCACCGGGGATGGATCTGAAGTACTTC	CASSPPGMDLKYF
TRBV7-2	once	TRBJ2-1	TRBD2	TGTGCCAGCAGCTCGGTACATCTAGCGGGAGCAGGTTACAATGAGCAGTTCTTC	CASSSVHLAGAGYNEQFF
TRBV9	.	TRBJ1-2	.	TGTGCCAGCAGCGTAGAGGCGGGGGCAGGGGTCCCCTATGGCTACACCTTC	CASSVEAGAGVPYGYTF
TRBV4-1	.	TRBJ2-6	TRBD2	TGCGCCAGCAGCCAAGGGGGTCTAGCGGGAGAAGTTCCTGGGGCCAACGTCCTGACTTTC	CASSQGGLAGEVPGANVLTF
TRBV5-4	.	TRBJ2-2	TRBD2	TGTGCCAGCAGCCCGGAGTTCCGTGGGGGACTACTGAACACCGGGGAGCTGTTTTTT	CASSPEFRGGLLNTGELFF
TRBV28	.	TRBJ1-5	.	TGTGCCAGCAGTGTTAGCAATCAGCCCCAGCATTTT	CASSVSNQPQHF
TRBV7-2	.	TRBJ2-3	.	TGTGCCAGCAGCTTAGGGGTGTCGCAGTATTTT	CASSLGVSQYF
TRBV27	.	TRBJ1-5	TRBD1	TGTGCCAGCCAAACAGGGGTCCAGCCCCAGCATTTT	CASQTGVQPQHF
TRBV5-1	.	TRBJ1-1	TRBD1	TGCGCCAGCAGCCCGGGACAGGGGAACACTGAAGCTTTCTTT	CASSPGQGNTEAFF
TRBV7-6	.	TRBJ2-5	.	TGTGCCAGCAGCAGCAGGGTTCCGCAAGAGACCCAGTACTTC	CASSSRVPQETQYF
TRBV27	.	TRBJ2-1	TRBD1	TGTGCCAGCAGCCCCCGGCCCCGGACAGGGGGCGCTGGGCAGTTCTTC	CASSPRPRTGGAGQFF
TRBV4-3	.	TRBJ1-6	.	TGCGCCAGCAGCCAAGATAGACCAGATATTAATAATTCACCCCTCCACTTT	CASSQDRPDINNSPLHF
TRBV13	.	TRBJ2-2	.	TGTGCCAGCAGCTTAGGGTCCGGGGAGCTGTTTTTT	CASSLGSGELFF
TRBV11-2	.	TRBJ1-1	.	TGTGCCAGCAGCTCCCTCAGGGAAGGCACTGAAGCTTTCTTT	CASSSLREGTEAFF
TRBV13	.	TRBJ2-7	.	TGTGCCAGCAGCTTAGAGTTAGCGCCCTACGAGCAGTACTTC	CASSLELAPYEQYF
TRBV10-3	.	TRBJ1-1	.	TGTGCCATCAGTGACCCCGCGGACAGATCGAACACTGAAGCTTTCTTT	CAISDPADRSNTEAFF
TRBV11-3	.	TRBJ2-1	.	TGTGCCAGCAGCTTAGATCGGGGAGGGGGCTTGGGTGAGCAGTTCTTC	CASSLDRGGGLGEQFF
TRBV6-2/TRBV6-3	.	TRBJ2-2	TRBD2	TGTGCCAGCAGTTTAGCGGGGGGAACCGGGGAGCTGTTTTTT	CASSLAGGTGELFF
TRBV7-2	.	TRBJ1-2	.	TGTGCCAGCAGCTCCCCGACGGCTAACTATGGCTACACCTTC	CASSSPTANYGYTF